The clone carrying this T cell receptor (beta chain) has a handful of counts. The antigen remains unidentified. These data belong to a study of T-cell memory formation after mild COVID-19. Across the study: Clustering of TCRs was largely donor specific. Regarding the study as a whole: Later expanders leaned CD4+, whereas clones that contracted between day 15 and 85 were balanced CD4/CD8.

Constant-segment primers and 5'RACE yielded cDNA libraries for TCR alpha and TCR beta, each carrying sample barcodes and UMIs. TCRdb itself ran the 5' RACE reads through MiXCR, one entry per CDR3 protein. The sample records fewer than 600,000 distinct CDR3 sequences, about 20% being singletons. The CDR3 loop spans 17 amino acids. V dropped 6 bases and J dropped 9 bases, with 27 bases sitting between them. The V gene is TRBV12-3 or TRBV12-4, the J gene TRBJ2-1, with a tentative D call TRBD1 (6 bases). Sequencing used PBMCs or a T cell subset sorted from them (not recorded which). The clonotype originates from an adult woman who had mild COVID-19 (a few samples of this study predate the infection). Cell type and time point are not known. The CDR3 here is CASSPPRGQEVRGEQFF. The CDR3 nucleotides read TGTGCCAGCAGCCCCCCCAGGGGACAAGAAGTTAGGGGTGAGCAGTTCTTC.